A selection of T cell receptor beta chains follows, all from one sample in a study of tumor-infiltrating lymphocytes in primary liver carcinoma. TCRdb re-analysed the multiplex PCR reads in MiXCR, keeping a single row per CDR3 protein. Altogether approximately 340,000 distinct CDR3 sequences are present, 65% being singletons, with the ten largest covering 5% to 6.5%. Specimen: peripheral blood. The receptors stem from a man aged 40-49 years with primary liver carcinoma and hepatitis B virus infection. The CDR3 runs from the conserved cysteine through the conserved F or W. The order of the fields is clone size, J gene, V gene, D gene, CDR3 DNA, CDR3 protein. The D gene is left open where the match is weak. Size tells how often a clone was seen (once, few, many) or the class of an expanded clone, and some rows leave it out.

. | TRBJ1-2 | TRBV6-2/TRBV6-3 | . | TGTGCTACCTCCGGGACAAACTATGGCTACACCTTC | CATSGTNYGYTF
. | TRBJ2-3 | TRBV4-3 | . | TGCGCCAACAGCCAAGGGTCGGGCAGGGGCGCAGATGCGCAGTATTTT | CANSQGSGRGADAQYF
. | TRBJ1-4 | TRBV11-2 | . | TGTACCAGCAGCTTACTGCTGGGAGGAAGTGAAAAACTGTTTTTT | CTSSLLLGGSEKLFF
many | TRBJ1-1 | TRBV6-5 | TRBD1 | TGTGCCAGCAGTTTGACAGGGGGCATGAACACTGAAGCTTTCTTT | CASSLTGGMNTEAFF
. | TRBJ2-7 | TRBV11-2 | TRBD1 | TGTGTCAGCACCCGGGACAGGGTATCCAACGAGCAGTACTTC | CVSTRDRVSNEQYF
. | TRBJ2-1 | TRBV19 | TRBD2 | TGTGCCAGTAGTACCGAGGGACTAGCGGGGGCGCAGTTCTTC | CASSTEGLAGAQFF
many | TRBJ1-3 | TRBV6-5 | . | TGTGCCAGCACCGAACGTGGTCGGCCTGGAAACACCATATATTTT | CASTERGRPGNTIYF
. | TRBJ2-7 | TRBV13 | TRBD1 | TGTGCCAGCAGCTTACTGGGACAGGGGTTCTACGAGCAGTACTTC | CASSLLGQGFYEQYF
many | TRBJ1-5 | TRBV12-3/TRBV12-4 | . | TGTGCCAGCAGTTTAAGGACAGGCAATCAGCCCCAGCATTTT | CASSLRTGNQPQHF
. | TRBJ2-3 | TRBV19 | TRBD1 | TGTGCCACCTCGACAGGGGGCGCCGCAGATACGCAGTATTTT | CATSTGGAADTQYF
. | TRBJ1-2 | TRBV20-1 | . | TGCAGTGGCGTAAAGGGAACTGATGGCTACACCTTC | CSGVKGTDGYTF
. | TRBJ2-6 | TRBV24-1 | . | TGTGCCACCAGTGAAATTCAGGGTACTGGGGCCAACGTCCTGACTTTC | CATSEIQGTGANVLTF
once | TRBJ1-5 | TRBV6-1 | . | TGTGCCAGTGAAATCTCCTATAGCAATCAGCCCCAGCATTTT | CASEISYSNQPQHF
few | TRBJ1-5 | TRBV6-6 | . | TGTGCCAGCAATCAGAGGGCCGGTCAGCCCCAGCATTTT | CASNQRAGQPQHF
. | TRBJ2-7 | TRBV6-1 | . | TGTGTCAGTTCCGGCGGACCATACGAGCAGTACTTC | CVSSGGPYEQYF
. | TRBJ2-7 | TRBV11-3 | . | TGTGCCAGCAGCCCGGGGGTCCGCTACGAGCAGTATTTC | CASSPGVRYEQYF
few | TRBJ2-2 | TRBV30 | . | TGTGCCTGGAGTCAAATCGGGGAGCTGTTTTTC | CAWSQIGELFF
. | TRBJ2-3 | TRBV6-5 | . | TGTGCCAGCAGTTTTGGGGGACTGTACACAGATCCGCAGTATTTT | CASSFGGLYTDPQYF
many | TRBJ1-2 | TRBV14 | TRBD1 | TGTGCCAGCAGCCAAGCCCACAGGGGTATCTATGGCTACACCTTC | CASSQAHRGIYGYTF
. | TRBJ2-2 | TRBV5-1 | TRBD2 | TGCGCCAGCAGCGGAATAGCGGGAGTAATGAACACCGGGGAGCTGTTTTTT | CASSGIAGVMNTGELFF
. | TRBJ2-5 | TRBV6-2/TRBV6-3 | TRBD2 | TGTGCCAGCGAAACCCCAGCGGGAGTAAGGGAGACCCAGTACTTC | CASETPAGVRETQYF
once | TRBJ2-2 | TRBV24-1 | . | TGTGCCACACAATTTACGAACACCGGGGAGCTGTTTTTT | CATQFTNTGELFF
. | TRBJ2-7 | TRBV7-9 | TRBD1 | TGTGCCAGCAGCTCCCCGGGACAGGGAGGCCACGAGCAGTACTTC | CASSSPGQGGHEQYF
. | TRBJ1-5 | TRBV7-8 | TRBD1 | TGTGCCAACAACACACAGGGGGGCAATCAGCCTCAGCATTTT | CANNTQGGNQPQHF
. | TRBJ2-3 | TRBV10-1 | . | TGCGCCAGCAGTGTCACCCGTACGACAGATACGCAGTATTTT | CASSVTRTTDTQYF
many | TRBJ2-1 | TRBV6-5 | TRBD2 | TGTGCCAGCAGTTTGGATGTAGGACGAGCGGGAGGCTCATCCTACAATGAGCAGTTCTTC | CASSLDVGRAGGSSYNEQFF
. | TRBJ1-5 | TRBV12-3/TRBV12-4 | . | TGTGCCAGTAGTCCCTCCGATCAGCCCCAGCATTTT | CASSPSDQPQHF
. | TRBJ1-1 | TRBV20-1 | . | TGCGGTGCTTGGGACACCAGCACTGAAGCTTTCTTT | CGAWDTSTEAFF
. | TRBJ2-7 | TRBV11-2 | TRBD2 | TGTGCCAGCAGTCGTAGCGGGAACAACTATGAGCAGTACTTC | CASSRSGNNYEQYF
. | TRBJ1-2 | TRBV12-3/TRBV12-4 | TRBD1 | TGTGCCAGCAGGGCGAATGGACAGGAGGGCGGCTGCACCTTC | CASRANGQEGGCTF
few | TRBJ2-4 | TRBV5-6 | TRBD1 | TGTGCCAGCAGCTCTGGACAGGGAGTGGACTTC | CASSSGQGVDF
many | TRBJ2-3 | TRBV10-3 | . | TGTGCCATCAGTGACCCAGATACGCAGTATTTT | CAISDPDTQYF
medium-sized | TRBJ2-1 | TRBV11-2 | . | TGTGCCAGCAGCTTAGATCGGCTAGCGATGGGGTTCTTC | CASSLDRLAMGFF
. | TRBJ2-5 | TRBV11-1 | . | TGTGCCAGCAGCTCAGGAAGTCGGCTAGAGACCCAGTATTTC | CASSSGSRLETQYF
. | TRBJ2-1 | TRBV6-6 | TRBD1 | TGTTCCAGCAGTCCCCTTGTGGGACAGAGCAATGAGCAGTTCTTC | CSSSPLVGQSNEQFF
few | TRBJ1-4 | TRBV4-1 | . | TGCGCCAGCAGCCGGGGAGGGACCAATAATGAAAAACTGTTTTTT | CASSRGGTNNEKLFF
. | TRBJ1-2 | TRBV5-5 | . | TGTGCCAGCCGCTTGGTGCCAAACTATGGCTACACCTTC | CASRLVPNYGYTF
once | TRBJ2-7 | TRBV11-1 | . | TGTGCCAGCAGACGATGGCTGCTCTACGAGCAGTACTTC | CASRRWLLYEQYF
. | TRBJ2-3 | TRBV5-1 | . | TGCGCCAGCAGCTTGCTAGTGGGGTCAGATAGGCAGTATTTT | CASSLLVGSDRQYF
. | TRBJ2-3 | TRBV11-2 | TRBD2 | TGTGCAAGCAACCAGGGTAGCGGGGGGCTCACAGATACGCAGTATTTT | CASNQGSGGLTDTQYF
. | TRBJ2-7 | TRBV5-5 | TRBD2 | TGTGCCAGCAAGAGGTTGTTGGGGAGGGATTACGAGCAGCACTTC | CASKRLLGRDYEQHF
few | TRBJ2-3 | TRBV24-1 | . | TGTGCCACCAGTGATTCGGACGGCTGGGATACGCAGTATTTT | CATSDSDGWDTQYF
. | TRBJ2-5 | TRBV11-2 | . | TGTGCCACATCCGGGACAAGGGAAGAGACCCAGTACTTC | CATSGTREETQYF
. | TRBJ1-2 | TRBV12-3/TRBV12-4 | . | TGTGCCAGCAGGTCAGGGGCTCGGGATGGCTACACCTTC | CASRSGARDGYTF
. | TRBJ1-6 | TRBV2 | . | TGTGCCAGCAGTGCCGGCGGTTATGATTCACCCCTCCACTTT | CASSAGGYDSPLHF
. | TRBJ2-7 | TRBV4-2 | . | TGTGCCAGCAGCCAAGGTCGGGTACTGTCCTACGAACAGTACTTC | CASSQGRVLSYEQYF
. | TRBJ2-7 | TRBV4-1 | . | TGCGCCAGCAGCCAAAATGAAAGTTGGGCGGAGGCTAAACCCTACGAGCAGTACTTC | CASSQNESWAEAKPYEQYF